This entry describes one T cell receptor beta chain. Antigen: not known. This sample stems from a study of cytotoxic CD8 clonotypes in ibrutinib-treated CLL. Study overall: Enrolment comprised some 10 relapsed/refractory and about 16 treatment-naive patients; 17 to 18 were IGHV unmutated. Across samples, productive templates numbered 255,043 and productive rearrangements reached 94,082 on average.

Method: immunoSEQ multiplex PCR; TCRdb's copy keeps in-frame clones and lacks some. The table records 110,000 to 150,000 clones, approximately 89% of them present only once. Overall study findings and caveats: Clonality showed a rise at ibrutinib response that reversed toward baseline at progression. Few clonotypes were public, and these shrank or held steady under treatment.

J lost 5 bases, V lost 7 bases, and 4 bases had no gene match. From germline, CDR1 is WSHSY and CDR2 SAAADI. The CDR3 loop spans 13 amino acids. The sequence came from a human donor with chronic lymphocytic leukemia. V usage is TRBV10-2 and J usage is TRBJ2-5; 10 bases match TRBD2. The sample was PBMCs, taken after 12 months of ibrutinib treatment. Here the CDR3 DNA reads TGCGCCAGCAAGCGGGAGGGCCGGGAGACCCAGTACTTC. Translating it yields CASKREGRETQYF.